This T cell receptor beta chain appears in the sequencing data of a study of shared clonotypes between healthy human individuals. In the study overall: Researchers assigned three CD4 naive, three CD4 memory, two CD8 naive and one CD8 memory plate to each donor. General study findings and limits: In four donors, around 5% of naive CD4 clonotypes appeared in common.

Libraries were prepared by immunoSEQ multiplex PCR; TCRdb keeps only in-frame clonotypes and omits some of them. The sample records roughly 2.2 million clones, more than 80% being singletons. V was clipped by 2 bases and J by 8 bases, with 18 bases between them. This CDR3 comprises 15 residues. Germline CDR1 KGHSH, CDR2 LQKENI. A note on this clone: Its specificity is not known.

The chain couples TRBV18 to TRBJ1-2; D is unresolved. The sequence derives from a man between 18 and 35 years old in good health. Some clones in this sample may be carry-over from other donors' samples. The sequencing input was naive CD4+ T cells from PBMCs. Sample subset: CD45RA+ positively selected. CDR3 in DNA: TGTGCCAGCTCACCAGAAGGATTCGGTTGGAGAGGCTACACCTTC. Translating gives CASSPEGFGWRGYTF.